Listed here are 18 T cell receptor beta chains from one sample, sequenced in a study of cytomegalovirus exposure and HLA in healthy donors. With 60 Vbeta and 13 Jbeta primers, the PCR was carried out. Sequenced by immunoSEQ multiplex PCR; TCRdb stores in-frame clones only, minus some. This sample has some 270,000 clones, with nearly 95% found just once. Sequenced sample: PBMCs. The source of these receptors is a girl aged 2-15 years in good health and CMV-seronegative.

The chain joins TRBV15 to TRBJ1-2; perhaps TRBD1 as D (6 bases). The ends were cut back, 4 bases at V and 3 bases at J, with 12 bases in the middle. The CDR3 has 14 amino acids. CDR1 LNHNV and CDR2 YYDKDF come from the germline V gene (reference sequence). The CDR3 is CATSTLTGHYGYTF. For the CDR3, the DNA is TGTGCCACCAGCACATTAACAGGGCACTATGGCTACACCTTC. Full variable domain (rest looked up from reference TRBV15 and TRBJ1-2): DAMVIQNPRYQVTQFGKPVTLSCSQTLNHNVMYWYQQKSSQAPKLLFHYYDKDFNNEADTPDNFQSRRPNTSFCFLDIRSPGLGDTAMYLCATSTLTGHYGYTFGSGTRLTVV.

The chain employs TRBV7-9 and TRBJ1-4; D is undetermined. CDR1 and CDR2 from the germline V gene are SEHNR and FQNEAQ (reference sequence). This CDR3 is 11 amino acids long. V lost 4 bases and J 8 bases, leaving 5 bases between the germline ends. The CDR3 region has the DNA TGTGCCAGCAGCTCTACCGAAAAACTGTTTTTT. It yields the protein CASSSTEKLFF.

CDR3: CASRLAGATDTQYF. The CDR3, as DNA: TGTGCCAGTAGACTAGCGGGGGCCACAGATACGCAGTATTTT. V usage is TRBV19 and J usage is TRBJ2-3; 11 bases fit TRBD2. The CDR3 extends over 14 amino acids. V trimming: 6 bases; J trimming: 2 bases; junction bases outside the gene matches: 1. CDR1 LNHDA and CDR2 SQIVND come from the germline V gene (reference sequence).

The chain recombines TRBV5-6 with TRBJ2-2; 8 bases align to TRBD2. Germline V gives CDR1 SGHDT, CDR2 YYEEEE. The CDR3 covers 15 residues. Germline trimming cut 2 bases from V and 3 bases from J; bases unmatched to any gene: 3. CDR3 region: CASSLPGLDTGELFF. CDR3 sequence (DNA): TGTGCCAGCAGCTTACCGGGACTAGACACCGGGGAGCTGTTTTTT.

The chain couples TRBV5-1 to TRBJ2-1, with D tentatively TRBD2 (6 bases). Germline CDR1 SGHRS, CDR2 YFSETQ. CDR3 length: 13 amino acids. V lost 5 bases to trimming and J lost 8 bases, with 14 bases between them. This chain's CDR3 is CASSWGGSDEQFF. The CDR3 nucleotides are TGCGCCAGCAGTTGGGGAGGTAGCGATGAGCAGTTCTTC.

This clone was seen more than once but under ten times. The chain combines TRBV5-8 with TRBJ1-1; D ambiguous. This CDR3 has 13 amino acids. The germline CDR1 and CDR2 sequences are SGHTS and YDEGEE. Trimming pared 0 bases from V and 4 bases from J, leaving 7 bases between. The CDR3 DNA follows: TGTGCCAGCAGCTTGGTTCTAGGCACTGAAGCTTTCTTT. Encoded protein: CASSLVLGTEAFF.

This CDR3 reads CASSLDTSYEQYF. Written as DNA, the CDR3 is TGTGCCAGCAGCTTGGATACTTCCTACGAGCAGTACTTC. This chain links TRBV5-4 with TRBJ2-7, with no clear D. This CDR3 is 13 amino acids long. From germline, CDR1 is SGHNT and CDR2 YYREEE (reference sequence). Trimming took off 0 bases at V and 1 base at J, with 5 bases between the two ends.

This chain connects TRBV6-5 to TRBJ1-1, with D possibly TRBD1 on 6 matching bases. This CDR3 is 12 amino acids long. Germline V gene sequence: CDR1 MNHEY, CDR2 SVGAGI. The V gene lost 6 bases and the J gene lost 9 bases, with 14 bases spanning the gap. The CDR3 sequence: CASSRPDSQAFF. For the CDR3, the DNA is TGTGCCAGCAGCCGCCCGGACAGCCAAGCTTTCTTT.

The CDR3 DNA follows: TGTGCCAGCAGCATACCGGGACAGAACACTGAAGCTTTCTTT. It specifies CASSIPGQNTEAFF. V usage is TRBV11-2 and J usage is TRBJ1-1; D is possibly TRBD1 (6 bases). Germline lookup yields CDR1 SGHAT and CDR2 FQNNGV. Between the trimmed V and J ends, which lost 5 bases and 1 base, there was a span of 11 bases. The CDR3 has 14 residues.

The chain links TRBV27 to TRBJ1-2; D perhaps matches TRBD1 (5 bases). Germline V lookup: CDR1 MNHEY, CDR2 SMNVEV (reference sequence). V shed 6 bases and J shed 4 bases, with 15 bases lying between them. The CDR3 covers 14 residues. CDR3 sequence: CASRFSRGGYGYTF. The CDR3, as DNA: TGTGCCAGCAGATTTTCAAGGGGTGGCTATGGCTACACCTTC.

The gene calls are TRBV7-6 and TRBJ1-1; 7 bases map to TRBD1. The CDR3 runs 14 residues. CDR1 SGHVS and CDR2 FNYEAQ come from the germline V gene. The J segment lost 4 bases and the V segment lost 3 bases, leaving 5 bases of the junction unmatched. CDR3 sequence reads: CASSFDRVGTEAFF. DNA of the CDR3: TGTGCCAGCAGCTTCGACAGGGTGGGCACTGAAGCTTTCTTT.

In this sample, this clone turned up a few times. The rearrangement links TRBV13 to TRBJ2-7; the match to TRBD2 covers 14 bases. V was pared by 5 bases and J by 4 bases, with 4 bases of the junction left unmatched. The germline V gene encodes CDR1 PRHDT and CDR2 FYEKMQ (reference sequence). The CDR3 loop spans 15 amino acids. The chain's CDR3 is CASSNGLAGGYEQYF. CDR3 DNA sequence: TGTGCCAGCAGCAACGGACTAGCGGGGGGTTACGAGCAGTACTTC.

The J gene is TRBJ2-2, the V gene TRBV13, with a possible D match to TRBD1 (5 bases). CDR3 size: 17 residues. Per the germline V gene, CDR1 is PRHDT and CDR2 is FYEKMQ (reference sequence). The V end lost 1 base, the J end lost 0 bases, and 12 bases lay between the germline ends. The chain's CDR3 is CASSLARQQPNTGELFF. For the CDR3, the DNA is TGTGCCAGCAGCTTAGCGAGACAGCAACCGAACACCGGGGAGCTGTTTTTT.

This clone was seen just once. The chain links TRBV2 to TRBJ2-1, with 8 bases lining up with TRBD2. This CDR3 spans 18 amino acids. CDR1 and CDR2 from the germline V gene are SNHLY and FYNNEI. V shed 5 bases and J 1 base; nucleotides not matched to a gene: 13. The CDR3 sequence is CASSLQISGEGSYNEQFF. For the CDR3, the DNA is TGTGCCAGCAGTCTACAGATTAGCGGGGAGGGGTCCTACAATGAGCAGTTCTTC.

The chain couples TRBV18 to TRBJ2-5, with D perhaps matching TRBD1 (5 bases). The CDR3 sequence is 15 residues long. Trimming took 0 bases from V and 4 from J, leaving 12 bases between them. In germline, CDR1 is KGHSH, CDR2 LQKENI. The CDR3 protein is CASSPPLTAGETQYF. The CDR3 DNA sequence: TGTGCCAGCTCACCACCTTTGACAGCAGGAGAGACCCAGTACTTC.

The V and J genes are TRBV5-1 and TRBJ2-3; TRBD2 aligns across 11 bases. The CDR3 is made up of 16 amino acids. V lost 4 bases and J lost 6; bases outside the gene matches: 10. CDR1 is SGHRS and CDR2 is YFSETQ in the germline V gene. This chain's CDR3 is CASSVTSGSPQDTQYF. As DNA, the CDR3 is TGCGCCAGCAGCGTTACTAGCGGGAGCCCACAGGATACGCAGTATTTT.

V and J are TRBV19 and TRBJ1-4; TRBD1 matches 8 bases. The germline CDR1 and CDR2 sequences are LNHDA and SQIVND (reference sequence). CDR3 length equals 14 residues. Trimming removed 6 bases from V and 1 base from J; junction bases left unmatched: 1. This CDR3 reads CASRDRETNEKLFF. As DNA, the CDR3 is TGTGCCAGTAGGGACAGGGAAACTAATGAAAAACTGTTTTTT.

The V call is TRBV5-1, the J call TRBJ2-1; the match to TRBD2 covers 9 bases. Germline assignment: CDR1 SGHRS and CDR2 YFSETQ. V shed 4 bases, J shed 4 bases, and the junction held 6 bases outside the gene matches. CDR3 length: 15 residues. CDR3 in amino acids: CASSPSGADYNEQFF. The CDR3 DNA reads TGCGCCAGCAGCCCTAGCGGGGCCGATTACAATGAGCAGTTCTTC.